What follows are 3 T cell receptor beta chains derived from one specimen sequenced in a study of T cells after yellow fever vaccination. TCRdb re-called the 5' RACE reads through MiXCR, storing one row per CDR3 protein. The data contain 450,000 to 550,000 distinct CDR3 sequences, 20% to 25% of them seen just once; the ten biggest clones take up 16%. Sequenced material: PBMCs, taken roughly 20 days after the first yellow fever vaccination. These receptors came from a man between 18 and 35 years old who received the YFV17D yellow fever vaccine.

This chain links TRBV7-8 with TRBJ1-5; TRBD1 matches 8 bases. Germline CDR1 SGHVS, CDR2 FQNEAQ. The CDR3 sequence is 15 residues long. V gave up 2 bases and J gave up 4 bases; unmatched junction bases: 4. The CDR3 reads CASSLLDRANQPQHF. In nucleotides, the CDR3 is TGTGCCAGCAGCTTACTGGACAGGGCGAATCAGCCCCAGCATTTT.

Only one count was recorded for this clonotype. The chain employs TRBV7-9 and TRBJ2-3, with D hard to call. Germline V gene sequence: CDR1 SEHNR, CDR2 FQNEAQ (reference sequence). Trimming took 4 bases from V and 5 from J, leaving 10 bases between them. There are 13 residues in the CDR3. The CDR3 sequence is CASSSPMVDTQYF. Here the CDR3 DNA reads TGTGCCAGCAGCTCCCCGATGGTAGATACGCAGTATTTT.

There are a few counts of this clonotype. This chain links TRBV9 with TRBJ1-1; D is unresolved. The CDR3 sequence is 13 residues long. The V end was cut by 4 bases, the J end by 10 bases, with 17 bases between. CDR1 and CDR2 (germline): SGDLS, YYNGEE. CDR3 region: CASSPESHRGAFF. In DNA form, the CDR3 reads TGTGCCAGCAGCCCCGAGTCCCATCGGGGAGCTTTCTTT.